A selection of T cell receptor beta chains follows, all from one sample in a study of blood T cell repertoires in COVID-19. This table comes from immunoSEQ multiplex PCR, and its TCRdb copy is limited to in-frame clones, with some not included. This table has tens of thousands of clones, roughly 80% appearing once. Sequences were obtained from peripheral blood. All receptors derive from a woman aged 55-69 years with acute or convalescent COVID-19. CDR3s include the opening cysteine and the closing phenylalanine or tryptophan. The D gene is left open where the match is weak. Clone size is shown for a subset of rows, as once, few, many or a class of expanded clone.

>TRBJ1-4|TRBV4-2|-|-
CASSQARSFNEKLFF
TGTGCCAGCAGCCAAGCCCGGTCTTTTAATGAAAAACTGTTTTTT
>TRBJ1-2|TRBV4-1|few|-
CASSQGGPYGYTF
TGCGCCAGCAGCCAAGGGGGCCCCTATGGCTACACCTTC
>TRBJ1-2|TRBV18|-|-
CASSPSGGTHGYTF
TGTGCCAGCTCCCCCAGTGGGGGGACCCATGGCTACACCTTC
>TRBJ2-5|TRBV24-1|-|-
CATSEEGRGETQYF
TGTGCCACCAGTGAGGAGGGCCGGGGGGAGACCCAGTACTTC
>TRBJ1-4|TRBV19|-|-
CASSSGTPNEKLFF
TGTGCCAGTAGTTCGGGGACACCAAATGAAAAACTGTTTTTT
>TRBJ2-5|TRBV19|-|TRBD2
CASSITASGGGGTQYF
TGTGCCAGTAGTATAACGGCTAGCGGGGGTGGTGGGACCCAGTACTTC
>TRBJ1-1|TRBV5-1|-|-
CASRDGGTEAFF
TGCGCCAGCCGGGACGGAGGGACTGAAGCTTTCTTT
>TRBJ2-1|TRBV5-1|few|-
CASSHLGERAYNEQFF
TGCGCCAGCAGCCACCTCGGGGAGCGAGCCTACAATGAGCAGTTCTTC
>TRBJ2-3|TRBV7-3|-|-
CASSPKTGDTQYF
TGTGCCAGCAGCCCAAAGACGGGAGATACGCAGTATTTT
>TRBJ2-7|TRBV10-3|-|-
CAISDLGQTSSYEQYF
TGTGCCATCAGTGACCTAGGACAGACAAGCTCCTACGAGCAGTACTTC
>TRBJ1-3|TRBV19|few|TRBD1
CASSRTGTVNSGNTIYF
TGTGCCAGTAGCCGGACCGGGACAGTAAACTCTGGAAACACCATATATTTT
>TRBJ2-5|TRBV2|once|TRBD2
CASSEAAGGGLGTQYF
TGTGCCAGCAGTGAAGCAGCGGGGGGAGGGTTGGGGACCCAGTACTTC
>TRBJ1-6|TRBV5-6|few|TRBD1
CASSSRQGSNSPLHF
TGTGCCAGCAGCAGTCGACAGGGCTCTAATTCACCCCTCCACTTT
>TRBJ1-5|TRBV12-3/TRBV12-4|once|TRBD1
CASSRQGDQPQHF
TGTGCCAGCAGTCGACAGGGAGATCAGCCCCAGCATTTT
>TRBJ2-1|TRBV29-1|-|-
CSVEGASSFFNFNEQFF
TGCAGCGTTGAAGGCGCTAGCTCTTTTTTTAATTTCAATGAGCAGTTCTTC
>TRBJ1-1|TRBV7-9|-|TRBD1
CASSSDREVTEAFF
TGTGCCAGCAGCTCGGACAGGGAGGTCACTGAAGCTTTCTTT
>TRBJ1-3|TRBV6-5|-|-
CASMRLSSGNTIYF
TGTGCCAGCATGCGGCTTAGCTCTGGAAACACCATATATTTT
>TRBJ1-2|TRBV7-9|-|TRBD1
CASSRGQGNGYTF
TGTGCCAGCAGCCGTGGACAGGGGAATGGCTACACCTTC
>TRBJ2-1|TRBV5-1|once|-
CASSLVSSSSYNEQFF
TGCGCCAGCAGCTTGGTTAGCTCAAGCTCCTACAATGAGCAGTTCTTC
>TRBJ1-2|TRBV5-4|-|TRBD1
CASSLEGARGYTF
TGTGCCAGCAGCTTGGAGGGGGCTCGCGGCTACACCTTC
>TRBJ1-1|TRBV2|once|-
CASSGQGGTEAFF
TGTGCCAGCAGTGGGCAGGGCGGCACTGAAGCTTTCTTT
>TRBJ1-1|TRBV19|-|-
CASSKLHRAKTEAFF
TGTGCCAGTAGTAAGCTCCACAGGGCAAAGACTGAAGCTTTCTTT
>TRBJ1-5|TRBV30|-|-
CAWSVKGNQPQHF
TGTGCCTGGAGTGTAAAGGGGAATCAGCCCCAGCATTTT